This T cell receptor (beta chain) stems from a study of shared clonotypes between healthy human individuals (dated by TCRdb to the early 2020s). Study-level background: A couple of women and three men aged 18 to 49 years were included in the cohort. Different laboratories and diverse techniques were used to prepare libraries and sequence TCR repertoires, to increase sequencing depth and limit assay-specific biases. For each donor, CD4 naive and CD4 memory were each run on three plates, CD8 naive on two plates, and CD8 memory on one plate. Per donor, leukapheresis produced somewhere between about 0.9 and 10 billion PBMCs. To estimate repertoire size and how much clonotypes are shared between individuals, the study performed deep sequencing of blood TCR repertoires from roughly five healthy adults. Beyond this particular receptor, the publication reports: Pairwise subsampling led to the expectation that sequencing depth would affect the degree of clonotype sharing among donors. Sampling was limited to blood, and TCR repertoires in tissue likely differ from TCR repertoires in blood. Incomplete sequencing was indicated by rarefaction of sorted-subset datasets, despite the large sequencing depth. Larger estimated clonotype richness was generally found for naive subsets than for memory subsets. Compared with non-shared clonotypes, clonotypes shared by all four sorted-subset donors had higher generation probabilities. The small number of donors limited the genetic and exposure-history diversity represented. When a few donors were compared, the shared fraction of clonotypes was about 5% for naive CD4, over 3% for naive CD8, 2% to 2.5% for memory CD4, and around 0.4% for memory CD8.

The CDR3 covers 17 residues, taking in both the cysteine and the phenylalanine. The retained sequence is limited to the CDR3, 51 bases, with the frame set at the first base. V drops 4 bases and J drops 4 bases, leaving 20 bases in between. CDR1 SGHRS and CDR2 YFSETQ are derived from the germline V gene. Donors were healthy HIV-negative adults with no recently reported acute infections or vaccinations. Every donor was a Caucasian adult residing in Nashville, Tennessee, USA. CD8 memory samples were composed of magnetically selected CD45RO+ cells combined with CCR7-negative CD45RA+ effector memory (TemRA) cells. Blood was collected by leukapheresis, and PBMCs were isolated by Ficoll-Histopaque density gradient centrifugation and then cryopreserved in liquid nitrogen vapor phase. Analytical flow cytometry was used to check the purity and quantity of each magnetically sorted T cell population. Each sorted fraction had its genomic DNA isolated and then quantified by UV absorbance on a Nanodrop 2000c.

A word on this clone: The antigen it binds to is not known. Base qualities are not recorded, but no much larger clone differs from it by a single base.

TCR CDR3 regions were amplified from genomic DNA by multiplex PCR using the deep immunoSEQ assay. Extracted genomic DNA from each cell subset was spread evenly across all wells of several immunoSEQ 96-well plates, with each plate serving as a replicate. For sorted subsets, around 200 ng genomic DNA, equal to tens of thousands of T cell genomes, was loaded into each replicate PCR. Purified libraries were quantified with a Qubit 3.0 fluorometer, sized on a Bioanalyzer 2100, and re-quantified with the KAPA Library Quantification kit. A separate single-read 150-cycle Illumina NextSeq 550 flow cell was used to sequence each immunoSEQ 96-well plate. As for how the authors treated the data: Because the immunoSEQ output held only junctional sequences and lacked quality scores, the filtering could not match the filtering applied to full-length reads. To assign V/J genes and CDR3, sequences were annotated using PyIR, a Python wrapper for IgBLAST v1.9, with IMGT germline references. Reads were filtered out if the reads had weak V/J assignments (E-value above 1e-6), no CDR3, stop codons, out-of-frame junctions, or ambiguous translated residues. V3J clonotypes were defined as sequences sharing an identical inferred V gene, J gene, and CDR3 amino acid sequence. Percentage overlap between repertoires was computed as shared unique clonotypes divided by the size of the smaller repertoire. Repertoire richness was assessed with RTK rarefaction, the Chao1 estimator, and Recon v2.1 estimates of unobserved clonotypes. Generation probabilities for all TCRbeta clonotypes obtained by the gDNA method from a handful of donors were computed using OLGA. The table comes from immuneACCESS by way of TCRdb, which keeps in-frame sequences with V and J called. Part of the clones is missing from these tables; in studies checked, under half for an unresolved V gene and the rest for unknown reasons. The V and J calls and clone size come from that table; D and trimming were worked out from the DNA. Across this sample there are approximately 350,000 clones, with about 97% seen only once. Of the sample, less than 0.35% falls within the top ten clones.

Material: memory CD8+ T cells sorted from blood. The cell subset or site tag for this specimen amounts to: CD45RO+ cells pooled with CCR7-negative TemRA cells. This receptor was taken from a man aged 25-45 years in good health. The chain is assembled from TRBV5-1 and TRBJ2-2; no D gene call is confident. The nucleotide sequence reads as follows: TGCGCCAGCAGCCGATGGCCCACCCCTTCCTCCACCGGGGAGCTGTTTTTT. Translated, this gives CASSRWPTPSSTGELFF.